The T cell receptor (beta chain) described here comes from a study of T-cell memory formation after mild COVID-19. The germline gives CDR1 ENHRY, CDR2 SYGVKD. This CDR3 region has 13 residues. V gave up 8 bases and J gave up 1 base, with 11 bases separating them. Only a few counts were recorded for this clonotype. Via MiXCR, TCRdb re-called the 5' RACE reads, giving one row per CDR3 protein. Of 400,000 to 550,000 distinct CDR3 sequences in the sample, 20% to 30% were seen once. The sequenced sample was PBMCs or a T cell subset sorted from them (not recorded which). The gene calls are TRBV10-3 and TRBJ1-1, with D unclear. The TCR originated in an adult woman who had mild COVID-19 (a few samples of this study predate the infection). Cell type and time point are not known. CDR3 coding DNA: TGTGCCATCGGAGCCGGCGCGAACACTGAAGCTTTCTTT. Its protein is CAIGAGANTEAFF.